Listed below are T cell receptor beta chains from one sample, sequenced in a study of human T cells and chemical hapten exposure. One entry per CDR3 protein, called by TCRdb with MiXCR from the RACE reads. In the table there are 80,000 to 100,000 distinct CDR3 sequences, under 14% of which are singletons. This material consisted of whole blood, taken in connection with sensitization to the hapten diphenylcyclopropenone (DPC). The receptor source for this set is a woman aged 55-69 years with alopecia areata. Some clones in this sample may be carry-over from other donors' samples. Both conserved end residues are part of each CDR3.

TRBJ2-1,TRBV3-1,CASSFGTSVANEQFF
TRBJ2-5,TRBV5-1,CASKLQGAQETQYF
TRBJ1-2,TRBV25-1,CASSGTGGYGYTF
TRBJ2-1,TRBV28,CASSLSLNEQFF
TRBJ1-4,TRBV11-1,CASSREGAANEKLFF
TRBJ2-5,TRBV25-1,CASIPYPGDAQETQYF
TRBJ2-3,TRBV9,CASSAITDTQYF
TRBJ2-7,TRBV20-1,CSATFRDRLGEQYF
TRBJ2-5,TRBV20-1,CSARGPPGLQETQYF
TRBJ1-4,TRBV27,CASRPHTNEKLFF
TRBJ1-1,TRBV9,CASSAGSLIGTEAFF
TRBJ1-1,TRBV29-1,CSVGTMNTEAFF
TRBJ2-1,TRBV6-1,CASSESWGNEQFF
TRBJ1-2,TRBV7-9,CASSSPGTAAGYTF
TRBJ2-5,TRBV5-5,CASSPSGQTQYF
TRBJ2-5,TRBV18,CASSPRASQETQYF
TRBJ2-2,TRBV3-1,CASSLLQVAGELFF
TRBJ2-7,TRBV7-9,CASSRLGTDPDGRRNEQYF
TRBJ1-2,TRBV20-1,CSIKDRKTYGYTF
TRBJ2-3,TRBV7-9,CASSPLGLGAKDTQYF
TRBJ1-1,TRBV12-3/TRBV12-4,CASSFRQGASLNTEAFF
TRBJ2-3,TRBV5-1,CASSLALGESVDTQYF
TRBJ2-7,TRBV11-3,CASSFATGGGYEQYF
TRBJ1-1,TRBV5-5,CASSLGEGAVAEAFF
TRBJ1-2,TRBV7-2,CASSLNPLGGYTF
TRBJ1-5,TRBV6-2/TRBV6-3,CASSMSGNQPQHF
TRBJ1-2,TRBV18,CASSPPSIGYGYTF
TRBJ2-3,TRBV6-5,CASSGRGVSTDTQYF
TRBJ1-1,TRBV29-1,CSVIRNTEAFF
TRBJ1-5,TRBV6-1,CASSGWTSINQPQHF
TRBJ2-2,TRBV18,CASSPPLAENTGELFF
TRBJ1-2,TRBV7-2,CASSGVVGSGDYGYTF
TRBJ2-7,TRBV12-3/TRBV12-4,CASSFSLGDYEQYF
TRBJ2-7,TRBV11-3,CASSPGTSGTGPQYF
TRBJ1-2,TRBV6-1,CASKQGGVAGYTF
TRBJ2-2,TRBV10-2,CASRPVPGRQNTGELFF
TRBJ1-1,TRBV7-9,CASSLGGQGTTEAFF
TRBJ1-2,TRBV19,CASRPGTGTNYGYTF
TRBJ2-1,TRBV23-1,CASSQVQCHSNEQFF